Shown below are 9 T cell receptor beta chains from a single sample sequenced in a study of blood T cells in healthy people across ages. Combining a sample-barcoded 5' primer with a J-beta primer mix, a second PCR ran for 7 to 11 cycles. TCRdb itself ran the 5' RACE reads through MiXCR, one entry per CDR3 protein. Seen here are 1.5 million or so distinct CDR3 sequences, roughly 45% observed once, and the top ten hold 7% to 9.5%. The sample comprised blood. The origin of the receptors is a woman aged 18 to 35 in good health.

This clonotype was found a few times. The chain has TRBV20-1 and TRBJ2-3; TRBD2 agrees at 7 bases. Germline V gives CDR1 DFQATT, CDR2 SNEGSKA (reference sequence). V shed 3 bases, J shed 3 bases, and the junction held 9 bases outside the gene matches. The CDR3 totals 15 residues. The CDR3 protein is CSASSTGGRTDTQYF. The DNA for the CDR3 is TGCAGTGCTAGTAGCACTGGCGGGAGAACAGATACGCAGTATTTT.

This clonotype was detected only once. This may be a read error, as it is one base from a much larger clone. The CDR3 bases are TGTTCCAGCAGCTTAGACCGCGATGAGCAGTTCTTC. Amino acids: CSSSLDRDEQFF. The chain links TRBV11-2 to TRBJ2-1; unclear D gene. Germline V gene lookup returns CDR1 SGHAT and CDR2 FQNNGV. The CDR3 has 12 amino acids.

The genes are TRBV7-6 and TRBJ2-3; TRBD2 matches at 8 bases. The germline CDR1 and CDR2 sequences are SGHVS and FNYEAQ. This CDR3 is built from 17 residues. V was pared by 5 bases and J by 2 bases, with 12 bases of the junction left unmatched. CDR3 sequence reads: CASSLEAGGPFTDTQYF. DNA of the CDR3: TGTGCCAGCAGCCTAGAGGCGGGGGGCCCCTTCACAGATACGCAGTATTTT.

In nucleotides, the CDR3 is TGTGCCAGCAGCTTAACCGGGACTAGCGGGAGGATCTATGAGCAGTTCTTC. Translated, it gives CASSLTGTSGRIYEQFF. This chain links TRBV7-2 with TRBJ2-1; 15 bases fit TRBD2. From germline, CDR1 is SGHTA and CDR2 FQGNSA. The length of the CDR3 is 17 residues. The V segment lost 2 bases and the J segment 8 bases; nucleotides outside the gene matches: 7.

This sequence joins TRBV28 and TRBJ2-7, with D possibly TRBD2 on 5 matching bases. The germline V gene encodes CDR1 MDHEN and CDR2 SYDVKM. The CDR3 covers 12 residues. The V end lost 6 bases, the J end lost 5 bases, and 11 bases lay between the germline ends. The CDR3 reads CASSSGGHEQYF. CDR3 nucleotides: TGTGCCAGCAGCTCAGGAGGCCACGAGCAGTACTTC.

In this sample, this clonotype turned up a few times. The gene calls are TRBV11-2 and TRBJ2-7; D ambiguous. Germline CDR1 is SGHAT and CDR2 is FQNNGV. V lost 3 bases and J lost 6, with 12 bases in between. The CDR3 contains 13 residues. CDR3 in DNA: TGTGCCAGCAGCTTCGCAAGATTGGGCGAGCAGTACTTC. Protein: CASSFARLGEQYF.

This chain's CDR3 is CAISGGTGMNYGYTF. In DNA form, the CDR3 reads TGTGCCATCAGTGGAGGGACAGGAATGAACTATGGCTACACCTTC. The V gene is TRBV10-3, the J gene TRBJ1-2; 8 bases are shared with TRBD1. The germline V gene encodes CDR1 ENHRY and CDR2 SYGVKD. V gave up 4 bases and J gave up 2 bases; unmatched junction bases: 6. The CDR3 length is 15 residues.

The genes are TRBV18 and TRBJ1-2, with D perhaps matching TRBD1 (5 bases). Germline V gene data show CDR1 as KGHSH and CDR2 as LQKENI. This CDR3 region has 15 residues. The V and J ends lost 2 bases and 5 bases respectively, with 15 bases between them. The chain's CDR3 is CASSPRRGDGYGYTF. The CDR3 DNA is TGTGCCAGCTCACCAAGGAGGGGAGATGGGTATGGCTACACCTTC.

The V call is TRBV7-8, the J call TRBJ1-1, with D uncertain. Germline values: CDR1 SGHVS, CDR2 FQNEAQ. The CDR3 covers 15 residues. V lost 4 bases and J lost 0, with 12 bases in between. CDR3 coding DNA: TGTGCCAGCAGCTCAACCACAGCGGTGAACACTGAAGCTTTCTTT. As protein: CASSSTTAVNTEAFF.